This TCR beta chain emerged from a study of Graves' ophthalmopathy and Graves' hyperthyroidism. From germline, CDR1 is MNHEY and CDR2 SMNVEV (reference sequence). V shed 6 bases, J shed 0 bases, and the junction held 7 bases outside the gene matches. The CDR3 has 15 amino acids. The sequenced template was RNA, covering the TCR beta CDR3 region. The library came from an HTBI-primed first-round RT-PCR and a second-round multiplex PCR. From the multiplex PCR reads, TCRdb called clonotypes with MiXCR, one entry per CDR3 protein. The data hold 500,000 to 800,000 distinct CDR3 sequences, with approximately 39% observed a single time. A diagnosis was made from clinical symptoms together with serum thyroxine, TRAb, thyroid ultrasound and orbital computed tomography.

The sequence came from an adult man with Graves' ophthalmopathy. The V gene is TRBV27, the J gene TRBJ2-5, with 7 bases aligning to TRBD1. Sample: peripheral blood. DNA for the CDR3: TGTGCCAGCAGCTCCCGAGGGACAGACCAAGAGACCCAGTACTTC. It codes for CASSSRGTDQETQYF.